A single TCR beta chain is shown here with its context. Its antigen remains unknown. The PCR made use of 60 Vbeta and 13 Jbeta primers. Clones were read by immunoSEQ multiplex PCR, and TCRdb kept only the in-frame ones, dropping some. The table lists about 120,000 clones, 82% of them singletons. The sample is drawn from a study of cytomegalovirus exposure and HLA in healthy donors. Study-level points and caveats: Reportedly, a later analysis found an Asian-associated ancestry cluster had fewer N-insertions than the roughly 630-donor mean.

V lost 4 bases and J lost 0; bases outside the gene matches: 18. Germline CDR1 reads LNHDA; CDR2 reads SQIVND (reference sequence). CDR3 size: 21 residues. The TCR was taken from a woman between 18 and 29 years old in good health and CMV-seronegative. Sequencing input: PBMCs. The J gene is TRBJ1-1, the V gene TRBV19, with 12 bases aligning to TRBD1. The CDR3 protein is CASSSIRDRGREGRMNTEAFF. The DNA for the CDR3 is TGTGCCAGTAGTAGCATTCGGGACAGGGGGCGAGAAGGTAGGATGAACACTGAAGCTTTCTTT. The whole variable domain, filled in from reference TRBV19 and TRBJ1-1, reads DGGITQSPKYLFRKEGQNVTLSCEQNLNHDAMYWYRQDPGQGLRLIYYSQIVNDFQKGDIAEGYSVSREKKESFPLTVTSAQKNPTAFYLCASSSIRDRGREGRMNTEAFFGQGTRLTVV.